A single sample gave rise to the 19 T cell receptor beta chains below, sequenced in a study of T-cell reconstitution after alpha-beta-depleted transplantation in children. Preparation of the TCRbeta library used unique molecular identifiers. From the PCR reads, TCRdb called clonotypes with MiXCR, one entry per CDR3 protein. The repertoire includes about 580,000 distinct CDR3 sequences, 23% of them detected once, and 13% to 15% sits in the top ten. The sample in question was PBMCs, mostly from graft donor cells, obtained 360 days after TCRalphabeta/CD19-depleted stem cell transplant. The receptors come from a boy under two years old who had a stem cell transplant for acute myeloid leukemia, so the T cells may come from the graft donor.

This clonotype has only a few counts. The CDR3 sequence: CATSSGIGGVGNQPQHF. The CDR3 nucleotides are TGTGCCACCAGCAGCGGAATAGGGGGCGTGGGGAATCAGCCCCAGCATTTT. This rearrangement joins TRBV15 to TRBJ1-5; 7 bases fit TRBD1. The J segment lost 4 bases and the V segment lost 3 bases, leaving 12 bases of the junction unmatched. Germline assignment: CDR1 LNHNV and CDR2 YYDKDF (reference sequence). The CDR3 extends over 17 amino acids.

This clonotype was recorded at least ten times. The chain uses TRBV4-3 and TRBJ2-1; D ambiguous. Germline loops: CDR1 LGHNA, CDR2 YSLEER. The length of the CDR3 is 12 residues. V lost 0 bases and J lost 10, with 7 bases in between. CDR3 nucleotides: TGCGCCAGCAGCCAAGATAGGACCGAGCAGTTCTTC. Encoded protein: CASSQDRTEQFF.

The chain employs TRBV28 and TRBJ2-2; D is possibly TRBD1 or TRBD2 (5 bases each). Trimming took 2 bases from V and 4 from J, leaving 11 bases between them. The CDR3 totals 15 residues. Germline V gives CDR1 MDHEN, CDR2 SYDVKM. The CDR3 nucleotides read TGTGCCAGCAGTTTACCCGGGGACCGCACCGGGGAGCTGTTTTTT. This encodes CASSLPGDRTGELFF.

In its sample, this clonotype was seen a few times. The rearrangement joins TRBV20-1 to TRBJ1-5, with D tentatively TRBD1 (5 bases). The CDR3 covers 13 residues. V lost 6 bases and J 3 bases, leaving 12 bases between the germline ends. Germline-derived CDR1 and CDR2 are DFQATT and SNEGSKA (reference sequence). DNA of the CDR3: TGCAGTGCGTCCAGGGCCGACAATCAGCCCCAGCATTTT. Its protein is CSASRADNQPQHF.

The gene calls are TRBV7-9 and TRBJ1-1; D not resolved. The CDR3 contains 16 residues. Germline CDR1 and CDR2: SEHNR and FQNEAQ (reference sequence). The V gene lost 3 bases and the J gene lost 3 bases, with 17 bases spanning the gap. The CDR3 protein is CASSLGTLAPYTEAFF. CDR3 coding DNA: TGTGCCAGCAGCTTGGGTACCTTAGCACCCTACACTGAAGCTTTCTTT.

The chain links TRBV5-6 to TRBJ2-3; D perhaps matches TRBD2 (6 bases). The CDR3 runs to 14 residues. V lost 0 bases to trimming and J lost 5 bases, with 10 bases between them. Germline-derived CDR1 and CDR2 are SGHDT and YYEEEE. As DNA, the CDR3 is TGTGCCAGCAGCTTGGGCGGGGCAAGAGATACGCAGTATTTT. The encoded protein is CASSLGGARDTQYF.

This clonotype was found once. This could be a read error, since a much larger clone is one nucleotide away. This chain connects TRBV5-1 to TRBJ2-7; 9 nucleotides align to TRBD1. CDR3 size: 16 residues. Germline V gives CDR1 SGHRS, CDR2 YFSETQ. J gave up 3 bases and V 4 bases, and 11 bases lay outside the gene matches. CDR3 nucleotide sequence: TGCGCCAGCAGCGGCCACGGGACAGGGATAAACTACGAGCAGTACTTC. This sequence encodes CASSGHGTGINYEQYF.

The genes are TRBV7-8 and TRBJ2-1; 9 bases align to TRBD1. V lost 3 bases to trimming and J lost 7 bases; unmatched junction nucleotides: 7. Germline CDR1 SGHVS, CDR2 FQNEAQ. The CDR3 consists of 15 residues. The CDR3 bases are TGTGCCAGCAGCTTTGCCGGGACAGGGAGGAATGAGCAGTTCTTC. As protein: CASSFAGTGRNEQFF.

This clonotype was seen ten or more times. The chain has TRBV18 and TRBJ1-5; D gene uncertain. This CDR3 contains 15 residues. V lost 4 bases and J lost 5, with 15 bases in between. Germline CDR1 and CDR2: KGHSH and LQKENI. The CDR3 coding sequence is TGTGCCAGCTCACGGAACAGCGCAGTGGATCAGCCCCAGCATTTT. Translation gives CASSRNSAVDQPQHF.

The CDR3 spells CASSPDRQNEQFF. The CDR3 nucleotides are TGTGCCAGCAGCCCCGACAGGCAGAATGAGCAGTTCTTC. The rearrangement uses TRBV7-7 and TRBJ2-1; tentative D call: TRBD1 (6 bases). From germline, CDR1 is SSHAT and CDR2 FNYEAQ (reference sequence). Between the trimmed V and J ends, which lost 5 bases and 7 bases, there was a span of 12 bases. This CDR3 has 13 amino acids.

The chain carries TRBV5-1 and TRBJ2-1; TRBD2 aligns across 11 bases. The V and J ends lost 6 bases and 4 bases, in that order; junction bases with no gene match: 3. Per germline, CDR1 SGHRS and CDR2 YFSETQ. CDR3 length: 14 amino acids. DNA for the CDR3: TGCGCCAGCAAGGGACTAGCGGAATACAATGAGCAGTTCTTC. This translates into CASKGLAEYNEQFF.

V usage is TRBV5-1 and J usage is TRBJ1-1; D unresolved. The CDR3 has 13 residues. Germline V gene data show CDR1 as SGHRS and CDR2 as YFSETQ. V gave up 2 bases and J gave up 5 bases, with 10 bases separating them. The CDR3 nucleotides are TGCGCCAGCAGCTTCGAAGGCAAGACTGAAGCTTTCTTT. Amino acids: CASSFEGKTEAFF. Based on the CDR3 plus reference TRBV5-1 and TRBJ1-1, the full variable domain is KAGVTQTPRYLIKTRGQQVTLSCSPISGHRSVSWYQQTPGQGLQFLFEYFSETQRNKGNFPGRFSGRQFSNSRSEMNVSTLELGDSALYLCASSFEGKTEAFFGQGTRLTVV.

Many counts were recorded for this clonotype. The V gene is TRBV20-1, the J gene TRBJ2-1; weak D call: TRBD1 (5 bases). V was shortened by 0 bases and J by 6 bases, with 9 bases between the two germline ends. This CDR3 is built from 13 residues. Germline V lookup: CDR1 DFQATT, CDR2 SNEGSKA (reference sequence). As DNA, the CDR3 is TGCAGTGCTAGAGATCCTAGGGGCAATGAGCAGTTCTTC. The encoded protein is CSARDPRGNEQFF.

The CDR3 nucleotides are TGTGCCAGCAGCGCCACAGGGGCCTATGGCTACACCTTC. It is translated as CASSATGAYGYTF. The V gene is TRBV7-9, the J gene TRBJ1-2; 7 bases are shared with TRBD1. V was pared by 5 bases and J by 4 bases, with 4 bases of the junction left unmatched. Germline CDR1 is SEHNR and CDR2 is FQNEAQ (reference sequence). CDR3 length equals 13 residues.

This chain links TRBV20-1 with TRBJ2-7; 10 bases are shared with TRBD1. Germline CDR1 reads DFQATT; CDR2 reads SNEGSKA (reference sequence). V gave up 1 base and J gave up 2 bases; unmatched junction bases: 5. The CDR3 totals 15 residues. CDR3 loop: CSARAGTGAPYEQYV. As DNA, the CDR3 is TGCAGTGCTAGAGCGGGGACAGGGGCCCCCTACGAGCAGTACGTC.

This chain connects TRBV4-1 to TRBJ2-1; D might be TRBD1 or TRBD2, each matching 5 bases. Germline V gene data show CDR1 as MGHRA and CDR2 as YSYEKL. V lost 1 base and J lost 6, with 16 bases in between. CDR3 length: 16 residues. The CDR3 sequence: CASSQGFAAGGNEQFF. Written as DNA, the CDR3 is TGCGCCAGCAGCCAAGGTTTCGCAGCTGGGGGCAATGAGCAGTTCTTC.

This chain connects TRBV4-1 to TRBJ1-2, with unresolved D. Deletions cut 4 bases from V and 0 bases from J, with 9 bases between. The CDR3 spans 14 residues. CDR1 and CDR2 (germline): MGHRA, YSYEKL. The DNA of the CDR3 is TGCGCCAGCAGCCCGCAGGAATCTAACTATGGCTACACCTTC. It encodes CASSPQESNYGYTF.

This chain connects TRBV7-9 to TRBJ2-7; tentatively, D is TRBD2 (5 bases). The CDR3 is made up of 16 amino acids. V was shortened by 1 base and J by 1 base, with 14 bases between the two germline ends. Germline V gene sequence: CDR1 SEHNR, CDR2 FQNEAQ (reference sequence). The CDR3 loop reads CASSLVGGSTSYEQYF. CDR3 nucleotides: TGTGCCAGCAGCTTAGTTGGAGGTTCGACATCCTACGAGCAGTACTTC.

This clonotype was counted a few times. This chain links TRBV7-9 with TRBJ2-5; D is perhaps TRBD1 (6 bases). The V end was cut by 7 bases, the J end by 5 bases, with 14 bases between. CDR1 and CDR2 from the germline V gene are SEHNR and FQNEAQ (reference sequence). This CDR3 region has 13 residues. The CDR3 nucleotides are TGTGCCAGCATATCACAGGGATCGGAGACCCAGTACTTC. Translated: CASISQGSETQYF.